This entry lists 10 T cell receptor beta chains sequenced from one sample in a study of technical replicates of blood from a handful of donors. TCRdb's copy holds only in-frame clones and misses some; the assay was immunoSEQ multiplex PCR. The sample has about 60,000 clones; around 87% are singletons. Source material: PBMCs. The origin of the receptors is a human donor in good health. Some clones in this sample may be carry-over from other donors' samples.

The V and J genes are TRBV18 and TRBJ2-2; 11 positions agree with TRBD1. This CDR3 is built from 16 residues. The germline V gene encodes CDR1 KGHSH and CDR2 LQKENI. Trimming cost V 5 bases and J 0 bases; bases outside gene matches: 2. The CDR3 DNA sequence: TGTGCCAGCTCATCGGGACAGGGGGCGAACACCGGGGAGCTGTTTTTT. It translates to CASSSGQGANTGELFF. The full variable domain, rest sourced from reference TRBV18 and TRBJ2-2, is NAGVMQNPRHLVRRRGQEARLRCSPMKGHSHVYWYRQLPEEGLKFMVYLQKENIIDESGMPKERFSAEFPKEGPSILRIQQVVRGDSAAYFCASSSGQGANTGELFFGEGSRLTVL.

CDR3 protein: CASRKSQGEQETQYF. The CDR3 DNA reads TGTGCCAGCAGGAAGAGCCAGGGGGAGCAAGAGACCCAGTACTTC. The chain is built from TRBV25-1 and TRBJ2-5, with 7 positions matching TRBD1. The germline CDR1 and CDR2 sequences are MGHDK and SYGVNS. The junction had 9 bases not matched to a gene; V was cut back by 6 bases and J by 2 bases. The CDR3 consists of 15 residues. The whole variable domain, filled in from reference TRBV25-1 and TRBJ2-5, reads EADIYQTPRYLVIGTGKKITLECSQTMGHDKMYWYQQDPGMELHLIHYSYGVNSTEKGDLSSESTVSRIRTEHFPLTLESARPSHTSQYLCASRKSQGEQETQYFGPGTRLLVL.

The CDR3 nucleotides read TGTGCCATCAGGGATAGCGGGAGGGGGGCGTCCTACGAGCAGTACTTC. Its protein is CAIRDSGRGASYEQYF. J is TRBJ2-7 and V is TRBV10-3; TRBD2 matches at 11 bases. V lost 6 bases and J lost 1; bases outside the gene matches: 8. The CDR3 length is 16 residues. Germline CDR1 and CDR2: ENHRY and SYGVKD.

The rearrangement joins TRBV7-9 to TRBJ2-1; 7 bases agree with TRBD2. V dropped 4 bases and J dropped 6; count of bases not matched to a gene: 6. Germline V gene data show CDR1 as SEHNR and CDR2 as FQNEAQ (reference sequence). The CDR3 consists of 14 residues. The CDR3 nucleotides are TGTGCCAGCAGCTCCTGGACTAGTAGCAATGAGCAGTTCTTC. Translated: CASSSWTSSNEQFF.

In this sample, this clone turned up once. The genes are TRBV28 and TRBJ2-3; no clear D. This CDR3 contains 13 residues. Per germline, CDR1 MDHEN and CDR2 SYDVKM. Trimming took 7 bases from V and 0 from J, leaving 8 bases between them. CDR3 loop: CASTPTSTDTQYF. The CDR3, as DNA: TGTGCCAGCACCCCGACTAGCACAGATACGCAGTATTTT.

DNA for the CDR3: TGCGCCAGCAGCCACCTTGGGCCCTCGGACAGGGGTCGGATCTACGAGCAGTACTTC. Its translation is CASSHLGPSDRGRIYEQYF. This chain connects TRBV4-3 to TRBJ2-7; 9 bases match TRBD1. This CDR3 spans 19 amino acids. The germline V gene has CDR1 LGHNA and CDR2 YSLEER. Trimming cost V 3 bases and J 3 bases; bases outside gene matches: 18.

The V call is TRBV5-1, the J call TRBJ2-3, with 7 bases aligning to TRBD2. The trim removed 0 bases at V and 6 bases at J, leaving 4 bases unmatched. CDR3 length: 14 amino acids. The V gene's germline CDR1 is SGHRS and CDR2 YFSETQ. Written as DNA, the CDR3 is TGCGCCAGCAGCTTGGATCCGGGAGGTGATACGCAGTATTTT. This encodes CASSLDPGGDTQYF.

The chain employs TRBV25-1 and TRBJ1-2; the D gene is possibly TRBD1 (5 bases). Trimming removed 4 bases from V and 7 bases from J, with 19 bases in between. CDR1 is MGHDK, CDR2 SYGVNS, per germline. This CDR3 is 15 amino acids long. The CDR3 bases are TGTGCCAGCAGTGTCTCGGTAGGGGATTGGGGTGGCTACACCTTC. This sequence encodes CASSVSVGDWGGYTF.

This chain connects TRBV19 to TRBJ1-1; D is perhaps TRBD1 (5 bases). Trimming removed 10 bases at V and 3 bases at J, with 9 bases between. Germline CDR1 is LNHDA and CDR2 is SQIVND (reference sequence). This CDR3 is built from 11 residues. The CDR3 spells CATWGDTEAFF. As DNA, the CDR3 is TGTGCCACTTGGGGCGACACTGAAGCTTTCTTT. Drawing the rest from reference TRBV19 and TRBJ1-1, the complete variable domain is DGGITQSPKYLFRKEGQNVTLSCEQNLNHDAMYWYRQDPGQGLRLIYYSQIVNDFQKGDIAEGYSVSREKKESFPLTVTSAQKNPTAFYLCATWGDTEAFFGQGTRLTVV.

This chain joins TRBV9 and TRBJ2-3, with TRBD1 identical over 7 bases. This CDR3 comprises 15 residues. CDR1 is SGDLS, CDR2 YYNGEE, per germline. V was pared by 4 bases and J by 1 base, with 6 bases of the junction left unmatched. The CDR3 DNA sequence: TGTGCCAGCAGCTCACACAGGGGTCGCACAGATACGCAGTATTTT. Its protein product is CASSSHRGRTDTQYF.